This T cell receptor (beta chain) is from a study of identical twins. Broader study findings: Twin-shared out-of-frame alpha sequences showed excess low generation probability.

Comment on this clonotype: Its specificity is not known.

CDR3 size: 16 residues. Trimming removed 0 bases from V and 4 bases from J, with 13 bases in between. Germline V gene lookup returns CDR1 LGHNA and CDR2 YSLEER. TCRdb re-called the 5' RACE reads with MiXCR, one entry per CDR3 protein. This table has 250,000 to 300,000 distinct CDR3 sequences, roughly 9% appearing once. The sample also formed part of further work on yellow fever vaccine responses in identical twins.

This chain links TRBV4-3 with TRBJ2-1; D is possibly TRBD2 (6 bases). This TCR derives from a woman between 18 and 30 years old in good health. What was sequenced was CD8+ T cells sorted from blood. The CDR3 loop is CASSQDRGSAYNEQFF. In nucleotides, the CDR3 is TGCGCCAGCAGCCAAGATCGGGGGAGCGCATACAATGAGCAGTTCTTC.